The next 27 T cell receptor beta chains were all read from a single sample in a study of T-cell reconstitution after alpha-beta-depleted transplantation in children. As it was prepared, the TCRbeta library received unique molecular identifiers. TCRdb used MiXCR to reprocess the PCR reads, holding one entry per CDR3 protein. The sample includes about 610,000 distinct CDR3 sequences, 25% to 30% seen only once; the top ten take under 45%. The sample here was PBMCs, taken before TCRalphabeta/CD19-depleted stem cell transplant. These receptors all come from a boy under two years old with Wiskott-Aldrich syndrome, due to receive a stem cell transplant.

This clonotype was found many times. A read error may produce the germline difference seen at one junction end. The chain links TRBV5-1 to TRBJ2-5, with TRBD1 as a possible D gene (6 bases). This CDR3 is 14 amino acids long. The germline V gene encodes CDR1 SGHRS and CDR2 YFSETQ. This CDR3 reads CASSLAGQQETQYF. The CDR3 DNA is TGTGCCAGCAGCTTAGCTGGACAGCAGGAGACCCAGTACTTC.

The rearrangement joins TRBV5-5 to TRBJ2-3; weak D call: TRBD2 (5 bases). Germline values: CDR1 SGHKS, CDR2 YYEKEE (reference sequence). This CDR3 has 15 amino acids. V lost 2 bases and J lost 5, with 15 bases in between. In DNA form, the CDR3 reads TGTGCCAGCAGCTTAATACTAGTAGGCGGAGATACGCAGTATTTT. Translating it yields CASSLILVGGDTQYF. The whole variable domain, filled in from reference TRBV5-5 and TRBJ2-3, reads DAGVTQSPTHLIKTRGQQVTLRCSPISGHKSVSWYQQVLGQGPQFIFQYYEKEERGRGNFPDRFSARQFPNYSSELNVNALLLGDSALYLCASSLILVGGDTQYFGPGTRLTVL.

The chain is built from TRBV5-1 and TRBJ2-7, with 12 bases aligning to TRBD2. Losses at the gene ends were 7 bases for V and 0 bases for J; bases not matched to a gene: 11. The germline V gene encodes CDR1 SGHRS and CDR2 YFSETQ. The CDR3 is 17 residues long. This chain's CDR3 is CASGPGTSGLLSYEQYF. The CDR3 region has the DNA TGCGCCAGCGGACCAGGGACTAGCGGGCTACTCTCCTACGAGCAGTACTTC.

This clonotype was recorded a few times. The chain joins TRBV10-3 to TRBJ2-2, with TRBD1 as a possible D gene (6 bases). The ends were cut back, 10 bases at V and 6 bases at J, with 18 bases in the middle. Looked up from germline, CDR1 is ENHRY and CDR2 is SYGVKD. CDR3 length: 14 amino acids. The CDR3 sequence: CATTTAQGSGELFF. The CDR3, as DNA: TGTGCCACCACCACCGCACAGGGATCCGGGGAGCTGTTTTTT.

Only a few counts were recorded for this clonotype. The rearrangement uses TRBV12-3 or TRBV12-4 and TRBJ1-2; D is unclear. Trimming took off 1 base at V and 7 bases at J, with 13 bases between the two ends. This CDR3 is built from 14 residues. In nucleotides, the CDR3 is TGTGCCAGCAGTTTAGATCGGAGGGTTGCTGGCTACACCTTC. It encodes CASSLDRRVAGYTF.

The rearrangement links TRBV12-3 or TRBV12-4 to TRBJ2-3; the D is unclear. V was clipped by 6 bases and J by 0 bases, with 13 bases between them. This CDR3 is built from 15 residues. This CDR3 reads CASSRNMLSTDTQYF. For the CDR3, the DNA is TGTGCCAGCAGCCGTAATATGCTCAGCACAGATACGCAGTATTTT.

A few counts support this clonotype. The chain employs TRBV5-1 and TRBJ2-2, with 7 bases aligning to TRBD1. The V gene end was trimmed by 4 bases and the J gene end by 4 bases; junction bases not matched to a gene: 7. This CDR3 spans 15 amino acids. Germline CDR1 SGHRS, CDR2 YFSETQ. The CDR3 protein is CASSQSTGTTGELFF. CDR3 in DNA: TGCGCCAGCAGCCAGTCGACAGGGACCACCGGGGAGCTGTTTTTT.

The J gene is TRBJ2-3, the V gene TRBV24-1; 7 bases are a match to TRBD2. V lost 3 bases to trimming and J lost 3 bases; unmatched junction nucleotides: 8. There are 16 residues in the CDR3. From germline, CDR1 is KGHDR and CDR2 SFDVKD. CDR3 region: CATSDPRGGRTDTQYF. The DNA for the CDR3 is TGTGCCACCAGTGATCCGCGGGGAGGGCGTACAGATACGCAGTATTTT.

The V gene is TRBV6-1, the J gene TRBJ1-5; weak D call: TRBD1 (5 bases). The CDR3 runs 15 residues. Germline CDR1 reads MNHNS; CDR2 reads SASEGT. V was clipped by 1 base and J by 7 bases, with 14 bases between them. CDR3 sequence reads: CASSEGGTRNQPQHF. DNA for the CDR3: TGTGCCAGCAGTGAAGGGGGGACTCGTAACCAGCCCCAGCATTTT.

This clonotype was found a few times. The chain employs TRBV28 and TRBJ2-5, with no clear D. Between the trimmed V and J ends, which lost 7 bases and 2 bases, there was a span of 14 bases. CDR1 MDHEN and CDR2 SYDVKM come from the germline V gene. The CDR3 consists of 14 residues. Written as DNA, the CDR3 is TGTGCCAGCAAGAGGATTTTAGGGCAAGAGACCCAGTACTTC. Its protein is CASKRILGQETQYF.

J is TRBJ2-4 and V is TRBV5-1; perhaps TRBD2 as D (6 bases). Trimming cost V 4 bases and J 0 bases, with 17 bases left between them. This CDR3 comprises 17 residues. Germline CDR1 reads SGHRS; CDR2 reads YFSETQ. For the CDR3, the DNA is TGCGCCAGCAGCAAATTTAGCGGCAGGATAGCCAAAAACATTCAGTACTTC. Protein sequence: CASSKFSGRIAKNIQYF.

This clonotype was counted a few times. The rearrangement uses TRBV7-9 and TRBJ1-2, with 8 bases aligning to TRBD1. V lost 2 bases, J lost 6 bases, and 5 bases stayed unmatched. Germline lookup yields CDR1 SEHNR and CDR2 FQNEAQ (reference sequence). The CDR3 length is 14 residues. CDR3 in amino acids: CASSLSFRGHGYTF. The CDR3 DNA reads TGTGCCAGCAGCTTAAGTTTCAGGGGGCATGGCTACACCTTC. The whole variable domain, remainder taken from reference TRBV7-9 and TRBJ1-2, is DTGVSQNPRHKITKRGQNVTFRCDPISEHNRLYWYRQTLGQGPEFLTYFQNEAQLEKSRLLSDRFSAERPKGSFSTLEIQRTEQGDSAMYLCASSLSFRGHGYTFGSGTRLTVV.

DNA for the CDR3: TGTGCCAGCAGCGTGTCGGGACAGGGGATGGTCACAGATACGCAGTATTTT. Translation gives CASSVSGQGMVTDTQYF. The V call is TRBV9, the J call TRBJ2-3, with 10 bases lining up with TRBD1. CDR1 is SGDLS, CDR2 YYNGEE, per germline. The CDR3 contains 17 residues. V was pared by 2 bases and J by 2 bases, with 8 bases of the junction left unmatched.

The rearrangement joins TRBV4-1 to TRBJ1-2; D is possibly TRBD1 (6 bases). Trimming cost V 1 base and J 2 bases, with 11 bases left between them. CDR3 length: 15 amino acids. Per the germline V gene, CDR1 is MGHRA and CDR2 is YSYEKL. The CDR3 sequence is CASSQGVGQNYGYTF. As DNA, the CDR3 is TGCGCCAGCAGCCAAGGAGTCGGACAGAACTATGGCTACACCTTC.

This clonotype appeared a few times. The V gene is TRBV18, the J gene TRBJ2-2, with D possibly being TRBD1 or TRBD2 (6 bases each). The CDR3 is 17 residues long. Looked up from germline, CDR1 is KGHSH and CDR2 is LQKENI. V dropped 4 bases and J dropped 2 bases, with 17 bases sitting between them. DNA for the CDR3: TGTGCCAGCTCACTCCCCTCCGGGGGCGTAAACACCGGGGAGCTGTTTTTT. Translated, it gives CASSLPSGGVNTGELFF.

This clonotype appeared once. The V call is TRBV20-1, the J call TRBJ2-7, with TRBD1 matching over 8 bases. The CDR3 sequence is 13 residues long. Germline CDR1 reads DFQATT; CDR2 reads SNEGSKA (reference sequence). V lost 4 bases, J lost 7 bases, and 9 bases stayed unmatched. This CDR3 is CSATRDRTFEQYF. For the CDR3, the DNA is TGCAGTGCTACCCGGGACAGGACCTTTGAGCAGTACTTC.

This clonotype turned up a few times. The V call is TRBV20-1, the J call TRBJ1-2; D gene uncertain. Per germline, CDR1 DFQATT and CDR2 SNEGSKA (reference sequence). The CDR3 contains 11 residues. The ends were cut back, 3 bases at V and 9 bases at J, with 11 bases in the middle. Written as DNA, the CDR3 is TGCAGTGCTAGCCCGCATCTACGCTACACCTTC. Translation: CSASPHLRYTF.

The chain carries TRBV7-2 and TRBJ1-2, with D perhaps matching TRBD1 (6 bases). Germline V gene lookup returns CDR1 SGHTA and CDR2 FQGNSA. The length of the CDR3 is 15 residues. V was pared by 3 bases and J by 2 bases, with 13 bases between. CDR3 amino acids: CASSFLQTGNYGYTF. For the CDR3, the DNA is TGTGCCAGCAGCTTCTTGCAGACAGGCAACTATGGCTACACCTTC.

The chain employs TRBV5-1 and TRBJ2-2; 7 positions agree with TRBD2. J gave up 7 bases and V 4 bases, and 4 bases lay outside the gene matches. CDR1 and CDR2 (germline): SGHRS, YFSETQ. This CDR3 has 13 residues. CDR3 sequence reads: CASSAAGVGELFF. The CDR3 region has the DNA TGCGCCAGCAGCGCCGCGGGAGTCGGGGAGCTGTTTTTT.

This clonotype appeared a few times. The V call is TRBV20-1, the J call TRBJ1-4, with D hard to call. V was trimmed by 5 bases and J by 7 bases, leaving 14 bases between them. The CDR3 loop spans 13 amino acids. Per germline, CDR1 DFQATT and CDR2 SNEGSKA (reference sequence). The CDR3 loop reads CSAYSRRTEKLFF. The CDR3, as DNA: TGCAGTGCTTACAGCAGACGTACTGAAAAACTGTTTTTT.

The J gene is TRBJ2-1, the V gene TRBV5-1, with 7 bases that match TRBD2. The V segment lost 3 bases and the J segment 2 bases; nucleotides outside the gene matches: 5. The length of the CDR3 is 15 residues. Germline CDR1 reads SGHRS; CDR2 reads YFSETQ. CDR3 bases: TGCGCCAGCAGCTACCTAGCGGATACCTACAATGAGCAGTTCTTC. Translated, it gives CASSYLADTYNEQFF.

This clonotype was picked up a small number of times. J is TRBJ1-1 and V is TRBV13; D not certain. This CDR3 is 15 amino acids long. The germline V and J ends were trimmed by 2 bases and 1 base, with 11 bases remaining between them. Germline V gene data show CDR1 as PRHDT and CDR2 as FYEKMQ (reference sequence). The DNA of the CDR3 is TGTGCCAGCAGCTTATATCGTGACCAGAACACTGAAGCTTTCTTT. Amino acids: CASSLYRDQNTEAFF.

This clonotype was detected only a few times. The CDR3 loop is CSAGGPDEQYF. The CDR3 nucleotides are TGCAGTGCCGGCGGACCGGACGAGCAGTACTTC. The genes are TRBV20-1 and TRBJ2-7; D is unresolved. Trimming removed 6 bases from V and 5 bases from J, with 11 bases in between. The CDR3 has 11 residues. Germline CDR1 and CDR2: DFQATT and SNEGSKA (reference sequence).

This clonotype has more than one count but fewer than ten. The CDR3 DNA is TGTGCCAGCAGCTTGGAAAGGGACCCAACTAGCAATGAGCAGTTCTTC. It translates to CASSLERDPTSNEQFF. The chain employs TRBV5-6 and TRBJ2-1, with D tentatively TRBD1 or TRBD2 (5 bases each). The CDR3 spans 16 residues. The germline gives CDR1 SGHDT, CDR2 YYEEEE. The V and J ends lost 0 bases and 6 bases respectively, with 16 bases between them. Supplemented by reference TRBV5-6 and TRBJ2-1, the full variable domain reads DAGVTQSPTHLIKTRGQQVTLRCSPKSGHDTVSWYQQALGQGPQFIFQYYEEEERQRGNFPDRFSGHQFPNYSSELNVNALLLGDSALYLCASSLERDPTSNEQFFGPGTRLTVL.

The sample holds one count of this clonotype. V is TRBV5-1 and J is TRBJ2-7, with D possibly being TRBD1 or TRBD2 (5 bases each). Trimming shortened V by 7 bases and J by 4 bases, and 24 bases separated the two germline ends. Germline loops: CDR1 SGHRS, CDR2 YFSETQ. The CDR3 totals 16 residues. CDR3 in amino acids: CASPGTFLSPLYEQYF. CDR3 DNA sequence: TGCGCCAGCCCCGGGACCTTTTTATCCCCCCTATACGAGCAGTACTTC.

This chain connects TRBV7-6 to TRBJ2-1, with 14 bases fitting TRBD2. Germline trimming cut 3 bases from V and 10 bases from J; bases unmatched to any gene: 8. CDR3 length: 16 residues. The germline V gene encodes CDR1 SGHVS and CDR2 FNYEAQ. CDR3 DNA sequence: TGTGCCAGCAGCTTCAGACTAGCGGGAGGGTACGTGGAGCAGTTCTTC. It encodes CASSFRLAGGYVEQFF.

The CDR3 region is CATSRNQAHSYNEQFF. The CDR3 DNA reads as TGTGCCACCAGCAGAAACCAGGCCCACTCCTACAATGAGCAGTTCTTC. The chain is built from TRBV15 and TRBJ2-1; D uncertain. The CDR3 has 16 amino acids. The germline V gene encodes CDR1 LNHNV and CDR2 YYDKDF (reference sequence). V was trimmed by 2 bases and J by 0 bases, leaving 11 bases between them.